This section outlines one T cell receptor (beta chain) sequence together with its context. Its target is not known. TCR beta cDNA libraries had unique molecular identifiers. TCRdb redid the calling of the PCR reads with MiXCR, one entry per CDR3 protein. The table records fewer than 850,000 distinct CDR3 sequences, 25% to 30% of them present only once. The data were obtained in a study of post-analysis software for immune sequencing data. Whole-study context: Relapsing-remitting, secondary progressive and progressive-relapsing multiple sclerosis courses were included.

Study-level results: Significantly lower normalized Chao1 diversity was found in patients with multiple sclerosis relative to controls. Strong co-clustering by F measure was seen for same-batch samples.

The TCR was taken from a girl between 10 and 17 years old with multiple sclerosis. Sequencing was carried out using blood.

The CDR3 spells CASSLGQGINYGYTF. The CDR3 coding sequence is TGCGCCAGCAGCTTGGGACAGGGGATTAACTATGGCTACACCTTC. The chain uses TRBV5-1 and TRBJ1-2; 8 bases map to TRBD1. The CDR3 covers 15 residues. Germline trimming cut 0 bases from V and 1 base from J; bases unmatched to any gene: 2. In germline, CDR1 is SGHRS, CDR2 YFSETQ.